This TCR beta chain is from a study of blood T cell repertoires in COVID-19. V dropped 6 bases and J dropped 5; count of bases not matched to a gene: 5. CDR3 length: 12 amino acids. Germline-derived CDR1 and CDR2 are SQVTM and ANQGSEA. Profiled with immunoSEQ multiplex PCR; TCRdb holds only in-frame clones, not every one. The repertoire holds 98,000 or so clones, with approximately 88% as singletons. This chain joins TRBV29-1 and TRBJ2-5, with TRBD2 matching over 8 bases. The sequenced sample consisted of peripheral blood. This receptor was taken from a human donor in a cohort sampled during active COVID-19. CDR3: CSVGSSGETQYF. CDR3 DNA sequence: TGCAGCGTGGGTTCTAGCGGGGAGACCCAGTACTTC.